This TCR beta chain was captured by sequencing in a study of CD8 T cells in Susac syndrome. With V trimmed by 3 bases and J by 4 bases, 7 bases remained unmatched. From germline, CDR1 is SGDLS and CDR2 YYNGEE. The CDR3 length is 15 residues. cDNA came from roughly 0.47 to 1 ug RNA primed by random hexamers. TCRdb reanalysed the immunoSEQ multiplex PCR reads using MiXCR and keeps one entry per CDR3 protein. The sample has about 300,000 distinct CDR3 sequences; 89% are singletons. The genes are TRBV9 and TRBJ1-2; 9 nucleotides agree with TRBD1. The clonotype originates from a human donor with multiple sclerosis. The sample consisted of CD8+ T cells from PBMCs. CDR3 residues: CASSDPGQGIYGYTF. In nucleotides, the CDR3 is TGTGCCAGCAGCGACCCGGGACAGGGAATCTATGGCTACACCTTC.